These 3 T cell receptor beta chains were all obtained from the same sample, sequenced in a study of beta chain features in type 1 diabetes. The authors reverse transcribed all of the isolated RNA, so sequencing captured expressed TCRB transcripts. Sequencing was performed with immunoSEQ multiplex PCR; in TCRdb, only in-frame clones are kept and a portion is missing. The table lists about 390,000 clones, 8% to 10% of them singletons. These receptors are not linked to any known antigen. Findings of the study overall: For Type 1 diabetes patients, all four CD4+ subsets carried TCRB CDR3s that were moderately but significantly shorter.

Sequenced sample: central memory CD4+ T cells from blood. These receptors all come from a man aged 30-40 years with type 1 diabetes.

This clone was seen more than once but under ten times. This CDR3 reads CASSLFGRGPGNTIYF. The CDR3 DNA reads as TGTGCCAGCAGTTTATTTGGCAGAGGGCCCGGAAACACCATATATTTT. This rearrangement joins TRBV27 to TRBJ1-3; D uncertain. The germline CDR1 and CDR2 sequences are MNHEY and SMNVEV (reference sequence). The CDR3 totals 16 residues. Trimming cost V 1 base and J 4 bases, with 14 bases left between them.

The V call is TRBV11-2, the J call TRBJ2-2; D call uncertain. V was shortened by 6 bases and J by 8 bases, with 10 bases between the two germline ends. The CDR3 has 12 residues. CDR1 and CDR2 from the germline V gene are SGHAT and FQNNGV. The CDR3 sequence: CASRFLGGELFF. The CDR3 DNA reads TGTGCCAGCAGATTTCTTGGGGGGGAGCTGTTTTTT. Looking up the rest from reference TRBV11-2 and TRBJ2-2 gives the full variable domain: EAGVAQSPRYKIIEKRQSVAFWCNPISGHATLYWYQQILGQGPKLLIQFQNNGVVDDSQLPKDRFSAERLKGVDSTLKIQPAKLEDSAVYLCASRFLGGELFFGEGSRLTVL.

This clone was seen repeatedly, ten times or more. The V gene is TRBV7-2, the J gene TRBJ2-7, with a possible D match to TRBD1 (6 bases). Germline loops: CDR1 SGHTA, CDR2 FQGNSA. This CDR3 has 15 amino acids. The V end lost 6 bases, the J end lost 1 base, and 16 bases lay between the germline ends. The CDR3 coding sequence is TGTGCCAGCAGACAAAGACAGGACCAATCCTACGAGCAGTACTTC. This translates into CASRQRQDQSYEQYF.